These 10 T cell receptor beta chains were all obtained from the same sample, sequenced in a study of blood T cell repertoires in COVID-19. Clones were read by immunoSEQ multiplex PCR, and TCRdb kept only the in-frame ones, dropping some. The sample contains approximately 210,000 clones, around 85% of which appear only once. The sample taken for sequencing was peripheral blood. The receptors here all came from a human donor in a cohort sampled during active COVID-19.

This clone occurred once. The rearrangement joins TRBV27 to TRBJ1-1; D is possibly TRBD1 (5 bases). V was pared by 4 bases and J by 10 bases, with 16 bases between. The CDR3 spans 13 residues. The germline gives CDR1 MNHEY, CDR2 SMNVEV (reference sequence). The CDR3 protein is CASSSHLPGGAFF. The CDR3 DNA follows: TGTGCCAGCAGTTCACATTTACCGGGGGGAGCTTTCTTT.

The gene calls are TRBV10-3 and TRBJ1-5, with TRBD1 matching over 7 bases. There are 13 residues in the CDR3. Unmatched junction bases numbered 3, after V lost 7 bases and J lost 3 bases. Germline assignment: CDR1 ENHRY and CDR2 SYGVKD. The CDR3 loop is CAIKDRANQPQHF. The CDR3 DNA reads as TGTGCCATCAAAGACAGGGCCAATCAGCCCCAGCATTTT.

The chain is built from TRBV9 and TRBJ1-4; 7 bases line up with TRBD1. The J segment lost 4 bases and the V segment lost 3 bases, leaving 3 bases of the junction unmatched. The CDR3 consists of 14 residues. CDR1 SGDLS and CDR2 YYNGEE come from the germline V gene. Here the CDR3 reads CASSAGQLNEKLFF. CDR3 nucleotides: TGTGCCAGCAGCGCGGGACAGCTTAATGAAAAACTGTTTTTT.

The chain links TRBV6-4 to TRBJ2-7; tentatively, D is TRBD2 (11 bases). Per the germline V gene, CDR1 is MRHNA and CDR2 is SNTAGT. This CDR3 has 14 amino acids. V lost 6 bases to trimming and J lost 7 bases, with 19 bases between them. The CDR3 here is CASRRLAGQGEQYF. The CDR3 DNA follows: TGTGCCAGCAGGAGACTAGCGGGACAGGGGGAGCAGTACTTC.

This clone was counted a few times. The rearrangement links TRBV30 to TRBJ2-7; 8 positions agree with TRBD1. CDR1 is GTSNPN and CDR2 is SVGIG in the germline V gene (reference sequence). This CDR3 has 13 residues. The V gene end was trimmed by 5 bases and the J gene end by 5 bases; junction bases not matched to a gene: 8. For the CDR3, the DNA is TGTGCCTGGGACAGGGGAGTTGTCAACGAGCAGTACTTC. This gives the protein CAWDRGVVNEQYF.

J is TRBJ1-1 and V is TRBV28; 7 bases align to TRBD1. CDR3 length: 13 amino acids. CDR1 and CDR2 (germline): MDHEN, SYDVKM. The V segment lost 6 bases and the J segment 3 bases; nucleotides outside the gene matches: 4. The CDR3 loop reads CASRLTGYTEAFF. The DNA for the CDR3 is TGTGCCAGCAGGTTGACAGGGTACACTGAAGCTTTCTTT.

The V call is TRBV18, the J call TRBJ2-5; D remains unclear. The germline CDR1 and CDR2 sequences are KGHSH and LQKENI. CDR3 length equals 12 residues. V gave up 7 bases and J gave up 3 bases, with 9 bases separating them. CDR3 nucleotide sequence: TGTGCCAGCTGCATCCGCGAAGAGACCCAGTACTTC. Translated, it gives CASCIREETQYF. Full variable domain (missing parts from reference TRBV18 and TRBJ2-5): NAGVMQNPRHLVRRRGQEARLRCSPMKGHSHVYWYRQLPEEGLKFMVYLQKENIIDESGMPKERFSAEFPKEGPSILRIQQVVRGDSAAYFCASCIREETQYFGPGTRLLVL.

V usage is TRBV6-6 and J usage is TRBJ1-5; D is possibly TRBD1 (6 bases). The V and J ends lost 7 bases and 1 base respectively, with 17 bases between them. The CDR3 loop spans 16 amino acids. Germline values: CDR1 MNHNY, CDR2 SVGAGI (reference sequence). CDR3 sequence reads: CASTEAGDRSNQPQHF. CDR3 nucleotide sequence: TGTGCCAGCACCGAAGCCGGTGACAGGAGCAATCAGCCCCAGCATTTT.

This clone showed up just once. The CDR3, as DNA: TGCAGCGTGACAAGGGGAAATGAGCAGTTCTTC. This gives the protein CSVTRGNEQFF. The chain links TRBV29-1 to TRBJ2-1; D might be TRBD1 (5 bases). CDR3 size: 11 residues. Germline assignment: CDR1 SQVTM and CDR2 ANQGSEA. V was shortened by 6 bases and J by 7 bases, with 10 bases between the two germline ends.

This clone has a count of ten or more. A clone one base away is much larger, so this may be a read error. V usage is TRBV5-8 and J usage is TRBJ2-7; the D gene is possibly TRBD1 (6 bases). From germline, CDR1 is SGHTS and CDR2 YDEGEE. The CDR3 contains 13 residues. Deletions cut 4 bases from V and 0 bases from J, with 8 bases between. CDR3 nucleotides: TGTGCCAGCAGCATGGACAGCTCCTACGAGCAGTACTTC. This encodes CASSMDSSYEQYF.